The 2 T cell receptor beta chains presented below share a single source sample, sequenced in a study of T cell repertoires in cytomegalovirus infection. No antigen has been identified for these receptors. TCRdb re-derived calls from the reads in MiXCR, one entry per CDR3 protein. The sample holds hundreds of thousands of distinct CDR3 sequences; approximately 31% are singletons and the top ten take more than 13%. This specimen consisted of cultured CD8+ T cells from PBMCs, obtained from culture after CMV antigen stimulation. The receptors come from a human donor in good health (CMV status not recorded). Some clones in this sample may be carry-over from other donors' samples.

This sequence joins TRBV15 and TRBJ1-5; 9 bases agree with TRBD1. Trimming cost V 3 bases and J 5 bases; bases outside gene matches: 11. The germline V gene encodes CDR1 LNHNV and CDR2 YYDKDF (reference sequence). CDR3 length equals 17 residues. In nucleotides, the CDR3 is TGTGCCACCAGCAGCCTTCTAAGGACAGGGGTGGATCAGCCCCAGCATTTT. Translated: CATSSLLRTGVDQPQHF.

Only a few counts were recorded for this clonotype. The chain combines TRBV28 with TRBJ2-7; D assignment may be TRBD1 or TRBD2 (5 bases each). Germline CDR1 reads MDHEN; CDR2 reads SYDVKM. This CDR3 region has 15 residues. V was trimmed by 5 bases and J by 6 bases, leaving 20 bases between them. CDR3 DNA: TGTGCCAGCAGTCGTCGAGGGGAAATCCGCGTCGAGCAGTACGTC. As protein: CASSRRGEIRVEQYV.